A single count supports the clone carrying this TCR beta chain. CDR1 is KGHSY and CDR2 is FQNENV in the germline V gene. V shed 4 bases and J 5 bases; nucleotides not matched to a gene: 7. This CDR3 is 15 amino acids long. The record originates from a study of OX40 agonist ivuxolimab in advanced cancers. Profiled with immunoSEQ multiplex PCR; TCRdb holds only in-frame clones, not every one. The sample holds fewer than 85,000 clones; about nine tenths are singletons and the top ten take 2% to 3%. This TCR was recovered from an adult with an advanced solid tumor such as melanoma, head and neck, liver or kidney cancer. The sequencing used CD4+ or CD8+ T cells sorted from blood, collected in a trial of the OX40 agonist ivuxolimab. The genes are TRBV16 and TRBJ2-1, with TRBD2 matching 8 bases. CDR3 residues: CASSRSGRGDNEQFF. The CDR3 bases are TGTGCCAGCAGCCGAAGCGGGAGAGGGGACAATGAGCAGTTCTTC.